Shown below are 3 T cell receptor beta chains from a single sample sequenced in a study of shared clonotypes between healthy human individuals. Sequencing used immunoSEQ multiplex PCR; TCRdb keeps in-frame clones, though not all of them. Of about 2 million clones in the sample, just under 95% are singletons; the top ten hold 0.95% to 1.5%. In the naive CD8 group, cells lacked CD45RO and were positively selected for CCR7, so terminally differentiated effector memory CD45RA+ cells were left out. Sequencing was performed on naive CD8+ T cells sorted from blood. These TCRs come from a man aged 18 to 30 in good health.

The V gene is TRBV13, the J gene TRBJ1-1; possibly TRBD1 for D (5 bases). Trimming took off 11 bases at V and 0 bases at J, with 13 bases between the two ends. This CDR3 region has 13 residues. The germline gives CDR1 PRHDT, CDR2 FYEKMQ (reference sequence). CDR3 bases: TGTGCCTCCTCGGGGCCTATGAACACTGAAGCTTTCTTT. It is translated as CASSGPMNTEAFF.

The CDR3 is CASSTRTGYEQYF. The CDR3 DNA follows: TGCGCCAGCAGCACTCGGACTGGTTACGAGCAGTACTTC. The chain couples TRBV4-1 to TRBJ2-7; D possibly corresponds to TRBD2 (5 bases). Germline loops: CDR1 MGHRA, CDR2 YSYEKL. There are 13 residues in the CDR3. V gave up 5 bases and J gave up 4 bases, with 12 bases separating them.

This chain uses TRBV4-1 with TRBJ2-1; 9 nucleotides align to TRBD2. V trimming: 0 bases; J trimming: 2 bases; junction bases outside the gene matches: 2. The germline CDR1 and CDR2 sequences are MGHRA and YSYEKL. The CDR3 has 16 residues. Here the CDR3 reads CASSQDPSGTYNEQFF. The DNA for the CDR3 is TGCGCCAGCAGCCAAGACCCTAGCGGGACCTACAATGAGCAGTTCTTC.